This TCR beta chain was documented in a study of blood T cells in healthy people across ages. A second about 6 to 12 cycle PCR used barcoded and J-beta primers. A template-switch adaptor containing 12 random nucleotides labeled each cDNA molecule. Per-sample output comprised a minimum of 3 million paired-end reads containing CDR3. TCRdb used MiXCR to reprocess the 5' RACE reads, holding one entry per CDR3 protein. The sample lists about 1.5 million distinct CDR3 sequences, about 45% occurring once. Each donor supplied ten milliliters of peripheral blood. CDR3 size: 16 residues. Trimming removed 5 bases from V and 4 bases from J, with 18 bases in between. Germline assignment: CDR1 SGHRS and CDR2 YFSETQ.

Sequenced sample: blood. This TCR came from a woman aged 18-29 years in good health. The chain is built from TRBV5-1 and TRBJ1-4; D call uncertain. CDR3 loop: CASRNRTGNLNEKLFF. The CDR3 DNA sequence: TGCGCCAGCAGAAATCGGACCGGAAACCTTAATGAAAAACTGTTTTTT.